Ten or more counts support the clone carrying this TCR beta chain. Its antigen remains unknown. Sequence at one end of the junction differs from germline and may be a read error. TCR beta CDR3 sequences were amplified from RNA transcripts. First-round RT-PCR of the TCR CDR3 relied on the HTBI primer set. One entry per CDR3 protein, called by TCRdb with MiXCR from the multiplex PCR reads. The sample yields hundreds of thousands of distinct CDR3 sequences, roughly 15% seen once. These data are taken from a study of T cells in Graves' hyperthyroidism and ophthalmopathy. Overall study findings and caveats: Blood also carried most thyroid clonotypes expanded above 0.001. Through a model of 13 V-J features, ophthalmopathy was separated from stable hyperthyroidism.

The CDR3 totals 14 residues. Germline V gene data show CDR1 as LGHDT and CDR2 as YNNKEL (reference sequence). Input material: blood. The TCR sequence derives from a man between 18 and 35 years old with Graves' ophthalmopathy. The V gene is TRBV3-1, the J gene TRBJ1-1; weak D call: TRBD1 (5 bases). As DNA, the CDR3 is TGTGCCAGCAGCCAAGGTGAGGGGAACGCTGAAGCTTTCTTT. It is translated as CASSQGEGNAEAFF.